A single sample is the source of the 30 T cell receptor beta chains below, sequenced in a study of blood T cell repertoires in COVID-19. The data were produced by immunoSEQ multiplex PCR, yet TCRdb's version contains in-frame clones alone and is incomplete. The sample has about 110,000 clones; 65% to 85% are singletons. Sequencing used peripheral blood. Receptor source: a woman between 70 and 85 years old with acute or convalescent COVID-19.

The chain carries TRBV7-3 and TRBJ2-1, with TRBD2 matching over 9 bases. CDR3 size: 17 residues. Germline assignment: CDR1 SGHTA and CDR2 FQGTGA. J lost 0 bases, V lost 5 bases, and 8 bases had no gene match. The CDR3 protein is CASSAASSGNSYNEQFF. Here the CDR3 DNA reads TGTGCCAGCAGCGCGGCTTCTAGCGGGAACTCCTACAATGAGCAGTTCTTC.

This clone was observed a few times. This rearrangement joins TRBV7-6 to TRBJ1-4, with 9 bases identical to TRBD1. The germline gives CDR1 SGHVS, CDR2 FNYEAQ. The CDR3 extends over 14 amino acids. After removal of 4 bases from V and 7 bases from J, the junction contained 4 bases not matched to a gene. The CDR3 coding sequence is TGTGCCAGCAGCTCGGGACAGGGTCGTGAAAAACTGTTTTTT. Its protein is CASSSGQGREKLFF.

The CDR3 reads CASSPQRTGEGYGYTF. CDR3 DNA: TGTGCCAGCTCACCTCAAAGGACAGGGGAGGGCTATGGCTACACCTTC. The rearrangement uses TRBV18 and TRBJ1-2; 9 bases align to TRBD1. Trimming took 3 bases from V and 4 from J; bases not matched to a gene: 9. This CDR3 is built from 16 residues. Germline CDR1 is KGHSH and CDR2 is LQKENI.

CDR3 amino acids: CASSQEQGGEQYF. CDR3 DNA sequence: TGCGCCAGCAGCCAAGAACAGGGGGGGGAGCAGTACTTC. This rearrangement joins TRBV4-1 to TRBJ2-7; D may be TRBD1 (8 bases). The CDR3 is made up of 13 amino acids. Trimming stripped 0 bases from V and 7 bases from J, with 10 bases between. The V gene's germline CDR1 is MGHRA and CDR2 YSYEKL.

V and J are TRBV11-2 and TRBJ2-1; 16 nucleotides line up with TRBD2. CDR1 SGHAT and CDR2 FQNNGV come from the germline V gene. The CDR3 sequence is 15 residues long. The junction had 6 bases not matched to a gene; V was cut back by 7 bases and J by 9 bases. The CDR3 DNA is TGTGCCAGCAACCCGGGGACTAGCGGGAGGGCTGAGCAGTTCTTC. This translates into CASNPGTSGRAEQFF.

The chain uses TRBV6-5 and TRBJ1-6, with D perhaps TRBD1 (6 bases). The CDR3 spans 15 residues. CDR1 is MNHEY, CDR2 SVGAGI, per germline. Trimming took off 8 bases at V and 7 bases at J, with 18 bases between the two ends. The CDR3 nucleotides are TGTGCCAGCCTTGCGGACAGCCTAGGGAATTCACCCCTCCACTTT. Its translation: CASLADSLGNSPLHF.

The rearrangement joins TRBV30 to TRBJ2-5, with D unresolved. Deletions cut 5 bases from V and 7 bases from J, with 8 bases between. Germline CDR1 GTSNPN, CDR2 SVGIG (reference sequence). This CDR3 has 10 amino acids. This CDR3 reads CAWGYPTQYF. CDR3 in DNA: TGTGCCTGGGGCTACCCGACCCAGTACTTC.

This clone has only a few counts. The gene calls are TRBV6-2 or TRBV6-3 and TRBJ2-7; 12 nucleotides align to TRBD2. The CDR3 consists of 18 residues. Per germline, CDR1 MNHEY and CDR2 SVGEGT. Unmatched junction bases numbered 12, after V lost 1 base and J lost 5 bases. CDR3 loop: CASSYWASGGAAINEQYF. CDR3 DNA: TGTGCCAGCAGTTACTGGGCTAGCGGGGGGGCCGCGATCAACGAGCAGTACTTC.

This chain uses TRBV6-1 with TRBJ2-5; D is unresolved. From germline, CDR1 is MNHNS and CDR2 SASEGT. Trimming pared 2 bases from V and 9 bases from J, leaving 13 bases between. The CDR3 loop spans 13 amino acids. CDR3 bases: TGTGCCAGCAGTGAAAACGCGGAATGGGCCCAGTACTTC. Translation: CASSENAEWAQYF.

The V and J genes are TRBV18 and TRBJ1-2; 7 bases are shared with TRBD1. Germline CDR1 and CDR2: KGHSH and LQKENI. The V and J ends lost 3 bases and 1 base, in that order; junction bases with no gene match: 5. The CDR3 length is 15 residues. Written as DNA, the CDR3 is TGTGCCAGCTCACCTGAGGGACAGCTTAACTATGGCTACACCTTC. Protein product: CASSPEGQLNYGYTF.

Worth noting for this clone: Other nucleotide sequences from this sample produce the same CDR3. This sequence joins TRBV5-1 and TRBJ2-7; possibly TRBD1 for D (6 bases). The CDR3 spans 13 residues. V lost 0 bases and J 4 bases, leaving 8 bases between the germline ends. Germline CDR1 SGHRS, CDR2 YFSETQ. CDR3 in amino acids: CASSLDRAYEQYF. CDR3 in DNA: TGCGCCAGCAGCTTGGACAGGGCGTACGAGCAGTACTTC.

J is TRBJ2-7 and V is TRBV5-1, with D perhaps TRBD1 (6 bases). The germline V gene encodes CDR1 SGHRS and CDR2 YFSETQ. V was trimmed by 4 bases and J by 2 bases, leaving 19 bases between them. The CDR3 sequence is 16 residues long. The CDR3 is CASSPTQGWETYEQYF. The CDR3 nucleotides read TGCGCCAGCAGCCCCACCCAGGGGTGGGAAACCTACGAGCAGTACTTC. Combining the CDR3 with reference TRBV5-1 and TRBJ2-7 gives the whole variable domain KAGVTQTPRYLIKTRGQQVTLSCSPISGHRSVSWYQQTPGQGLQFLFEYFSETQRNKGNFPGRFSGRQFSNSRSEMNVSTLELGDSALYLCASSPTQGWETYEQYFGPGTRLTVT.

This CDR3 reads CSVRDRGRDTEAFF. In nucleotides, the CDR3 is TGCAGCGTTAGGGACAGGGGGCGGGACACTGAAGCTTTCTTT. The chain combines TRBV29-1 with TRBJ1-1, with 12 positions matching TRBD1. V shed 5 bases, J shed 3 bases, and the junction held 4 bases outside the gene matches. Per the germline V gene, CDR1 is SQVTM and CDR2 is ANQGSEA. The CDR3 has 14 amino acids.

V usage is TRBV2 and J usage is TRBJ1-3, with TRBD1 identical over 9 bases. Losses at the gene ends were 8 bases for V and 0 bases for J; bases not matched to a gene: 5. Germline loops: CDR1 SNHLY, CDR2 FYNNEI. The CDR3 extends over 15 amino acids. The CDR3 protein is CASSRDRASGNTIYF. As DNA, the CDR3 is TGTGCCAGCTCTAGGGACAGGGCCTCTGGAAACACCATATATTTT.

The V and J genes are TRBV7-8 and TRBJ2-7; 8 nucleotides agree with TRBD2. CDR1 is SGHVS, CDR2 FQNEAQ, per germline. The ends lost 4 bases at V and 6 bases at J; junction bases unmatched: 5. The CDR3 has 13 amino acids. CDR3 DNA sequence: TGTGCCAGCAGCTCCCGGGAGGGAAGCGAGCAGTACTTC. This encodes CASSSREGSEQYF.

J is TRBJ2-3 and V is TRBV12-5, with 8 nucleotides matching TRBD2. V was pared by 6 bases and J by 2 bases, with 4 bases of the junction left unmatched. CDR3 length: 14 amino acids. CDR1 is LGHNT, CDR2 FRNRAP, per germline. The CDR3 spells CASGRGGLTDTQYF. DNA for the CDR3: TGTGCTAGTGGCCGCGGGGGGCTCACAGATACGCAGTATTTT.

Concerning this clone: At one end, the junction sequence differs from germline, possibly due to a read error. V is TRBV7-9 and J is TRBJ2-2, with D hard to call. CDR3 length equals 12 residues. The V gene's germline CDR1 is SEHNR and CDR2 FQNEAQ (reference sequence). CDR3 nucleotides: TGTGCCAGCAGCCCCAACATCGGGGAGCTGTTTTTT. Translated, it gives CASSPNIGELFF.

The chain recombines TRBV13 with TRBJ2-3, with 9 bases that match TRBD2. The CDR3 loop spans 15 amino acids. Germline assignment: CDR1 PRHDT and CDR2 FYEKMQ (reference sequence). The J segment lost 6 bases and the V segment lost 0 bases, leaving 4 bases of the junction unmatched. The CDR3, as DNA: TGTGCCAGCAGCTTAGGGGGACTAGCAGCCGATACGCAGTATTTT. Translation gives CASSLGGLAADTQYF.

The rearrangement uses TRBV12-5 and TRBJ2-5, with a weak D call TRBD1 (6 bases). CDR3 length equals 15 residues. From germline, CDR1 is LGHNT and CDR2 FRNRAP. The ends were cut back, 5 bases at V and 4 bases at J, with 17 bases in the middle. As DNA, the CDR3 is TGTGCTAGTGGTCCCGTCGCAGCAGGGGCAGAGACCCAGTACTTC. It is translated as CASGPVAAGAETQYF.

The chain combines TRBV14 with TRBJ1-3; D unresolved. Trimming removed 1 base from V and 2 bases from J, with 12 bases in between. Per the germline V gene, CDR1 is SGHDN and CDR2 is FVKESK. This CDR3 has 16 residues. The CDR3 region has the DNA TGTGCCAGCAGCCAAGGCTTTAACCTACCTGGAAACACCATATATTTT. This codes for CASSQGFNLPGNTIYF.

This chain links TRBV5-1 with TRBJ2-3; 7 bases line up with TRBD1. CDR3 length: 16 residues. V lost 5 bases and J lost 1; bases outside the gene matches: 10. From germline, CDR1 is SGHRS and CDR2 YFSETQ. The CDR3 sequence is CASRPGQTPRTDTQYF. DNA for the CDR3: TGCGCCAGCAGACCGGGACAGACGCCCCGCACAGATACGCAGTATTTT. Looking up the rest from reference TRBV5-1 and TRBJ2-3 gives the full variable domain: KAGVTQTPRYLIKTRGQQVTLSCSPISGHRSVSWYQQTPGQGLQFLFEYFSETQRNKGNFPGRFSGRQFSNSRSEMNVSTLELGDSALYLCASRPGQTPRTDTQYFGPGTRLTVL.

The V call is TRBV9, the J call TRBJ1-6; TRBD1 is a possible D gene (6 bases). The V and J ends lost 0 bases and 8 bases respectively, with 12 bases between them. The germline CDR1 and CDR2 sequences are SGDLS and YYNGEE. This CDR3 contains 15 residues. CDR3 region: CASSVVPGADSPLHF. The CDR3 bases are TGTGCCAGCAGCGTAGTCCCAGGGGCGGATTCACCCCTCCACTTT.

This clone appeared once. The V call is TRBV7-9, the J call TRBJ1-2; a weak D match, TRBD1 (6 bases). Trimming cost V 7 bases and J 8 bases, with 14 bases left between them. The CDR3 loop spans 12 amino acids. Germline CDR1 reads SEHNR; CDR2 reads FQNEAQ (reference sequence). The DNA for the CDR3 is TGTGCCAGCATTACAGGGCTGGGGGGCTACACCTTC. Encoded protein: CASITGLGGYTF.

This chain links TRBV24-1 with TRBJ2-3; D possibly corresponds to TRBD2 (5 bases). Germline lookup yields CDR1 KGHDR and CDR2 SFDVKD. The length of the CDR3 is 12 residues. V was clipped by 8 bases and J by 3 bases, with 8 bases between them. The CDR3 sequence is CATKGETDTQYF. The DNA for the CDR3 is TGTGCCACCAAGGGAGAAACAGATACGCAGTATTTT.

The chain links TRBV6-6 to TRBJ1-3; TRBD1 aligns across 9 bases. The CDR3 covers 15 residues. Germline CDR1 is MNHNY and CDR2 is SVGAGI (reference sequence). The V segment lost 9 bases and the J segment 3 bases; nucleotides outside the gene matches: 9. The CDR3 reads CASIRDRASGNTIYF. CDR3 DNA: TGTGCCAGTATCCGGGACAGGGCGAGTGGAAACACCATATATTTT.

This chain joins TRBV3-1 (or the pseudogene TRBV3-2) and TRBJ1-1; 8 bases match TRBD1. Germline assignment: CDR1 LGHDT and CDR2 YNNKEL (reference sequence). This CDR3 has 14 amino acids. Germline trimming cut 1 base from V and 4 bases from J; bases unmatched to any gene: 2. The CDR3 region has the DNA TGTGCCAGCAGCCAAGCAGGGGGCAGCACTGAAGCTTTCTTT. Amino acids: CASSQAGGSTEAFF.

This chain connects TRBV6-5 to TRBJ1-2, with 9 positions matching TRBD1. V lost 6 bases and J lost 4; bases outside the gene matches: 9. Germline values: CDR1 MNHEY, CDR2 SVGAGI. This CDR3 has 15 residues. The CDR3 DNA reads TGTGCCAGCAGCCGACCTACAGGGGGCATCTATGGCTACACCTTC. It is translated as CASSRPTGGIYGYTF.

This chain links TRBV19 with TRBJ2-3, with TRBD2 as a possible D gene (5 bases). This CDR3 is built from 13 residues. Trimming took 3 bases from V and 5 from J, leaving 9 bases between them. CDR1 and CDR2 (germline): LNHDA, SQIVND (reference sequence). The CDR3 DNA sequence: TGTGCCAGTAGTATGGACTTCAGAGATACGCAGTATTTT. Amino acids: CASSMDFRDTQYF.

This rearrangement joins TRBV2 to TRBJ2-1, with D uncertain. Germline CDR1 is SNHLY and CDR2 is FYNNEI. The CDR3 is made up of 12 amino acids. The CDR3 is CAHSPSYNEQFF. DNA for the CDR3: TGTGCACACAGCCCTTCGTACAATGAGCAGTTCTTC.

The rearrangement joins TRBV4-2 to TRBJ1-3; D is uncertain. CDR3 size: 16 residues. Deletions cut 0 bases from V and 3 bases from J, with 12 bases between. Germline V lookup: CDR1 LGHNA, CDR2 YNFKEQ. The CDR3 loop reads CASSQDGRGRGNTIYF. The CDR3 region has the DNA TGTGCCAGCAGCCAAGATGGGCGTGGCCGTGGAAACACCATATATTTT.